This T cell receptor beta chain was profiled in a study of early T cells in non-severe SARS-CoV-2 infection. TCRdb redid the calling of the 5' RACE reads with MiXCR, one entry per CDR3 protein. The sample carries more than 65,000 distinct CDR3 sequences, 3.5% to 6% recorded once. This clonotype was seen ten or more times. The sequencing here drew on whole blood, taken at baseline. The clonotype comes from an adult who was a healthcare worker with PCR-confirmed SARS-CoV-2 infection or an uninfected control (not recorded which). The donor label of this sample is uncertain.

The chain's CDR3 is CATRATSGGTNTGELFF. For the CDR3, the DNA is TGTGCCACCAGGGCGACTAGCGGGGGAACGAACACCGGGGAGCTGTTTTTT. This chain links TRBV24-1 with TRBJ2-2, with 12 nucleotides matching TRBD2. With 7 bases clipped from V and 0 bases from J, the junction kept 5 bases outside the gene matches. CDR1 is KGHDR, CDR2 SFDVKD, per germline. The CDR3 has 17 amino acids.